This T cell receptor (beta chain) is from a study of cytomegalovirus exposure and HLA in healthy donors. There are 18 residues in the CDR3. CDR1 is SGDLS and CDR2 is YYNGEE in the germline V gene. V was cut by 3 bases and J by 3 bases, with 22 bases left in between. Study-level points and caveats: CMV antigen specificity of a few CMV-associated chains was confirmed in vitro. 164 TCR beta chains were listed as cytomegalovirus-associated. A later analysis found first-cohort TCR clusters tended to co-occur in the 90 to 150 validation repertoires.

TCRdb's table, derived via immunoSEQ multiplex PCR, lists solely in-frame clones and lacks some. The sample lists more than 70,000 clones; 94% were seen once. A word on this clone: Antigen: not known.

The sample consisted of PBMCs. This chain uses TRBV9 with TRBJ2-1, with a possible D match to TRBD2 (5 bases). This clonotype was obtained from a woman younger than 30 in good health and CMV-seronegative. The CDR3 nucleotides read TGTGCCAGCAGCGCCGGGATGGCCCCGGGAACGAACTACAATGAGCAGTTCTTC. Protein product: CASSAGMAPGTNYNEQFF.